This T cell receptor (beta chain) was sequenced during a study of shared clonotypes between healthy human individuals. From germline, CDR1 is LNHDA and CDR2 SQIVND (reference sequence). This CDR3 region has 15 residues. The V end was cut by 2 bases, the J end by 1 base, with 10 bases between. General study points: Sequencing of the sorted subsets was shown by rarefaction to be incomplete despite large depth. The study found about 5% of naive CD4 clonotypes shared across a handful of donors.

For this clone: No antigen is known for it.

Each subset's genomic DNA was split evenly across several immunoSEQ plates. Clones were sequenced by immunoSEQ multiplex PCR, and TCRdb holds only the in-frame ones, with some missing. The data show roughly 1,000,000 clones, approximately 78% seen once. This chain connects TRBV19 to TRBJ2-3, with a possible D match to TRBD1 (5 bases). The TCR sequence derives from a man between 18 and 29 years old in good health. Some clones in this sample may be carry-over from other donors' samples. The sequencing input was memory CD4+ T cells from PBMCs. Subset reported: CD45RA-negative fraction. CDR3 sequence reads: CASSIRGRGTDTQYF. The CDR3 nucleotides are TGTGCCAGTAGTATAAGGGGCAGGGGCACAGATACGCAGTATTTT. Together with reference TRBV19 and TRBJ2-3, the CDR3 gives the full variable domain: DGGITQSPKYLFRKEGQNVTLSCEQNLNHDAMYWYRQDPGQGLRLIYYSQIVNDFQKGDIAEGYSVSREKKESFPLTVTSAQKNPTAFYLCASSIRGRGTDTQYFGPGTRLTVL.